This T cell receptor (beta chain) was sequenced during a study of cytomegalovirus exposure and HLA in healthy donors. Study-wide points: According to a later analysis, donors in an Asian-associated ancestry cluster reportedly had fewer N-insertions than the roughly 640-donor mean. Across HLA loci, a later analysis found differing TCR association rates, with DRB1 most and HLA-C fewest. What a later analysis showed was that several of the most significant clusters appeared linked to common viral pathogens. Most CMV-associated TCR beta chains appeared HLA-restricted in a later analysis.

The primer mix had 60 Vbeta and 13 Jbeta primers. Profiled with immunoSEQ multiplex PCR; TCRdb holds only in-frame clones, not every one. The sample has roughly 190,000 clones; 70% to 80% are singletons. Germline V lookup: CDR1 LGHNT, CDR2 FRNRAP. V was clipped by 5 bases and J by 3 bases; unmatched bases: 17. The CDR3 runs 18 residues. This clone was recorded only once. Its specificity is unknown. This clonotype was obtained from a woman under 40 in good health and CMV-seropositive. The sample comprised PBMCs. The chain links TRBV12-5 to TRBJ2-5, with 8 bases aligning to TRBD2. The DNA of the CDR3 is TGTGCTAGTGGTATCCAGACAACCGGACTAGCCTATAAAGAGACCCAGTACTTC. As protein: CASGIQTTGLAYKETQYF.